Reported below is one T cell receptor beta chain. In its sample, this clonotype was seen a few times. Its antigen has not been determined. Base-call qualities are not available, and no considerably larger clone is one nucleotide away. The data were taken from a study of T cell repertoires in cytomegalovirus infection (dated by TCRdb to between 2017 and 2020). With regard to the full study: Recently identified HLA-C-restricted CMV epitopes, whose presentation resists viral immunomodulation, were targeted by peptide stimulations together with well-studied HLA-B-restricted epitopes. The HLA type of each donor mattered for the analysis, because public TCR beta signatures pointed to carriage of CMV infection along with the matching HLA type.

The treatment or condition label for this specimen denotes: in vitro stimulation with specific CMV peptide epitopes to enrich CMV-specific T cells. Sequencing was carried out with an Illumina HiSeq 1500. The public sequencing data were trimmed at Q25 with fastp and processed into clonotypes with MiXCR by TCRdb, which kept only in-frame beta chains. For every CDR3 protein sequence, its rows merge into one entry that carries the most common genes and DNA. Across this sample there are 110,000 to 150,000 distinct CDR3 sequences, with 30% to 40% seen only once. Around 50% of the sample lies in the top ten. What the work shows at the level of the full study, not this receptor alone: In both this cohort and an independent cohort of several hundred donors, the cumulative frequency of public TCR beta family members distinguished carriers of CMV infection plus the relevant HLA type. In the ex vivo response, HLA-C-restricted CMV-specific TCR beta clonotypes were dominant, and in two of eight donors the single most frequent clonotype came from this HLA-C-restricted group.

The germline V gene gives CDR1 as SGHVS and CDR2 as FNYEAQ. Spanning cysteine to phenylalanine, the CDR3 consists of 15 amino acids. The only DNA kept is the CDR3, 45 bases in frame from the first base. V and J are trimmed by 2 bases and 8 bases, and the gene matches miss 7 bases of the junction. The chain employs TRBV7-6 and TRBJ2-1; TRBD2 agrees with 9 junctional bases. The receptor was isolated from a human donor in good health (CMV status not recorded). Some clones in this sample may be carry-over from other donors' samples. The specimen was CD8+ T cells from cultured PBMCs, collected from culture after CMV antigen stimulation. In nucleotides, the sequence is TGTGCCAGCAGCTTACTGGTAGCGGGGGCGGATGAGCAGTTCTTC. It encodes CASSLLVAGADEQFF.